The 29 T cell receptor beta chains presented below share a single source sample, sequenced in a study of shared clonotypes between healthy human individuals. Libraries were prepared by immunoSEQ multiplex PCR; TCRdb keeps only in-frame clonotypes and omits some of them. Of more than 2,000,000 clones in the sample, around nine tenths were seen once. Sample: naive CD4+ T cells sorted from blood. The subset here: CD45RA+ positively selected. The receptors here all came from a man between 18 and 29 years old in good health.

In regard to this clone: Other nucleotide sequences in the sample specify the same CDR3. This chain links TRBV5-8 with TRBJ1-5, with 7 bases that match TRBD1. Germline V gene lookup returns CDR1 SGHTS and CDR2 YDEGEE. The CDR3 consists of 14 residues. After removal of 2 bases from V and 2 bases from J, the junction contained 1 base not matched to a gene. CDR3 in amino acids: CASSFDRGNQPQHF. Written as DNA, the CDR3 is TGTGCCAGCAGCTTCGACAGGGGCAATCAGCCCCAGCATTTT.

The chain uses TRBV11-3 and TRBJ2-1; TRBD1 agrees at 10 bases. The length of the CDR3 is 15 residues. Germline V gene sequence: CDR1 SGHNT, CDR2 YENEEA. V dropped 5 bases and J dropped 4; count of bases not matched to a gene: 5. The CDR3, as DNA: TGTGCCAGCAGCGCACGGGACAGGGGTTACAATGAGCAGTTCTTC. It specifies CASSARDRGYNEQFF.

The chain links TRBV11-3 to TRBJ2-1; D might be TRBD2 (6 bases). Trimming removed 5 bases at V and 6 bases at J, with 23 bases between. Germline CDR1 and CDR2: SGHNT and YENEEA. CDR3 size: 17 residues. The CDR3 coding sequence is TGTGCCAGCAGCCCAGAGGGGCCCCCCGGGAGAGGCAATGAGCAGTTCTTC. Its translation: CASSPEGPPGRGNEQFF.

This clone was recorded only once. The V and J genes are TRBV19 and TRBJ1-1; maybe TRBD1 (5 bases). V lost 6 bases and J 4 bases, leaving 24 bases between the germline ends. The CDR3 has 17 amino acids. Germline-derived CDR1 and CDR2 are LNHDA and SQIVND (reference sequence). Here the CDR3 reads CASSDPGRAVSRTEAFF. CDR3 DNA sequence: TGTGCCAGTAGCGACCCTGGCAGGGCCGTCTCCCGCACTGAAGCTTTCTTT.

This chain joins TRBV5-6 and TRBJ2-2; 8 nucleotides match TRBD1. V gave up 4 bases and J gave up 1 base; unmatched junction bases: 6. The CDR3 consists of 16 residues. Germline V CDR1 and CDR2: SGHDT, YYEEEE. The CDR3 reads CASSREGTGNTGELFF. CDR3 bases: TGTGCCAGCAGCCGGGAAGGGACAGGGAACACCGGGGAGCTGTTTTTT.

This clone was recorded once. J is TRBJ2-3 and V is TRBV6-5; D is perhaps TRBD2 (6 bases). There are 15 residues in the CDR3. CDR1 is MNHEY, CDR2 SVGAGI, per germline. Trimming took 6 bases from V and 2 from J, leaving 15 bases between them. For the CDR3, the DNA is TGTGCCAGCAGCTTCGGGAGTCCTGACACAGATACGCAGTATTTT. Encoded protein: CASSFGSPDTDTQYF.

The rearrangement joins TRBV5-6 to TRBJ1-2; 7 bases agree with TRBD1. The CDR3 is 14 amino acids. Germline V gene sequence: CDR1 SGHDT, CDR2 YYEEEE. V lost 7 bases and J lost 3; bases outside the gene matches: 9. CDR3 in DNA: TGTGCCAGCGGTAATTTAGACAGGGACTATGGCTACACCTTC. It codes for CASGNLDRDYGYTF.

A word on this clone: Other DNA variants within this sample encode the same CDR3. The J gene is TRBJ2-7, the V gene TRBV7-2; the D gene is possibly TRBD1 (5 bases). The V end was cut by 1 base, the J end by 1 base, with 8 bases between. This CDR3 spans 14 amino acids. The germline V gene has CDR1 SGHTA and CDR2 FQGNSA. CDR3 residues: CASSLDRFSYEQYF. The CDR3 DNA is TGTGCCAGCAGCTTAGACAGGTTTTCCTACGAGCAGTACTTC. The complete variable domain, with remaining parts taken from reference TRBV7-2 and TRBJ2-7, reads GAGVSQSPSNKVTEKGKDVELRCDPISGHTALYWYRQSLGQGLEFLIYFQGNSAPDKSGLPSDRFSAERTGGSVSTLTIQRTQQEDSAVYLCASSLDRFSYEQYFGPGTRLTVT.

CDR3 coding DNA: TGTGCCAGCAGCGGCCGGGATGCAACTAATGAAAAACTGTTTTTT. It is translated as CASSGRDATNEKLFF. The chain joins TRBV2 to TRBJ1-4; D remains ambiguous. This CDR3 is 15 amino acids long. V shed 6 bases and J shed 0 bases, with 11 bases lying between them. CDR1 SNHLY and CDR2 FYNNEI come from the germline V gene.

V usage is TRBV4-1 and J usage is TRBJ2-3; D remains unclear. The CDR3 is 13 amino acids. CDR1 and CDR2 from the germline V gene are MGHRA and YSYEKL. V dropped 1 base and J dropped 7 bases, with 9 bases sitting between them. The CDR3 nucleotides read TGCGCCAGCAGCCAAGTTGCGGTCAATACGCAGTATTTT. Amino acids: CASSQVAVNTQYF.

This clone appeared once. The V gene is TRBV6-5, the J gene TRBJ1-4, with D unresolved. V dropped 0 bases and J dropped 0 bases, with 8 bases sitting between them. Germline values: CDR1 MNHEY, CDR2 SVGAGI. This CDR3 region has 16 residues. CDR3 nucleotides: TGTGCCAGCAGTTACTCGTTGTCTGCAACTAATGAAAAACTGTTTTTT. It codes for CASSYSLSATNEKLFF.

V is TRBV28 and J is TRBJ2-4; TRBD2 matches 7 bases. Germline trimming cut 6 bases from V and 2 bases from J; bases unmatched to any gene: 19. Germline V CDR1 and CDR2: MDHEN, SYDVKM. This CDR3 is 19 amino acids long. The CDR3 region is CASSPFGSPPGGTKNIQYF. CDR3 sequence (DNA): TGTGCCAGCAGCCCATTCGGGAGCCCTCCCGGGGGGACCAAAAACATTCAGTACTTC.

The chain links TRBV5-1 to TRBJ2-5, with no clear D. V was pared by 4 bases and J by 5 bases, with 9 bases between. This CDR3 region has 12 residues. Germline V gene lookup returns CDR1 SGHRS and CDR2 YFSETQ. CDR3: CASSGNWETQYF. The CDR3 DNA reads as TGCGCCAGCAGCGGGAACTGGGAGACCCAGTACTTC.

This clone has a handful of counts. The chain combines TRBV29-1 with TRBJ1-2; 7 nucleotides align to TRBD1. The germline V gene has CDR1 SQVTM and CDR2 ANQGSEA. J gave up 3 bases and V 7 bases, and 8 bases lay outside the gene matches. There are 13 residues in the CDR3. This CDR3 reads CSEGQMRDYGYTF. Written as DNA, the CDR3 is TGCAGCGAGGGACAGATGCGTGACTATGGCTACACCTTC.

The V and J genes are TRBV19 and TRBJ2-7, with a weak D call TRBD1 (6 bases). V lost 8 bases, J lost 2 bases, and 16 bases lay in between. Germline CDR1 and CDR2: LNHDA and SQIVND (reference sequence). The CDR3 extends over 14 amino acids. CDR3 in amino acids: CASSPGQITYEQYF. The CDR3 DNA sequence: TGTGCCAGTTCACCCGGACAGATCACCTACGAGCAGTACTTC.

This clone came up once. This rearrangement joins TRBV28 to TRBJ1-5; unclear D gene. CDR3 length equals 16 residues. Trimming stripped 5 bases from V and 0 bases from J, with 14 bases between. Germline V gives CDR1 MDHEN, CDR2 SYDVKM. CDR3 DNA: TGTGCCAGCAGTATAAGTCGGAAAAATAGCAATCAGCCCCAGCATTTT. It yields the protein CASSISRKNSNQPQHF.

This rearrangement joins TRBV19 to TRBJ2-1; the D gene is possibly TRBD2 (5 bases). CDR1 LNHDA and CDR2 SQIVND come from the germline V gene (reference sequence). The CDR3 consists of 16 residues. V was shortened by 3 bases and J by 1 base, with 13 bases between the two germline ends. CDR3 residues: CASSMRVGVSYNEQFF. The CDR3 bases are TGTGCCAGTAGTATGAGGGTAGGTGTTTCCTACAATGAGCAGTTCTTC.

The chain joins TRBV5-6 to TRBJ2-7; TRBD1 matches at 9 bases. The CDR3 covers 16 residues. V gave up 0 bases and J gave up 0 bases; unmatched junction bases: 4. Germline CDR1 SGHDT, CDR2 YYEEEE. The DNA for the CDR3 is TGTGCCAGCAGCTTGGACAGGGGGCTTAGCTCCTACGAGCAGTACTTC. This encodes CASSLDRGLSSYEQYF.

This chain links TRBV30 with TRBJ1-2; unclear D gene. CDR1 is GTSNPN, CDR2 SVGIG, per germline (reference sequence). The CDR3 totals 12 residues. V was pared by 4 bases and J by 4 bases, with 10 bases between. The CDR3 protein is CAWTKVGYGYTF. The CDR3, as DNA: TGTGCCTGGACCAAAGTTGGCTATGGCTACACCTTC.

The chain combines TRBV5-6 with TRBJ1-4; D unclear. Germline CDR1 and CDR2: SGHDT and YYEEEE. This CDR3 contains 15 residues. V lost 4 bases and J 0 bases, leaving 10 bases between the germline ends. Here the CDR3 reads CASSHSRATNEKLFF. CDR3 sequence (DNA): TGTGCCAGCAGCCATAGTCGAGCAACTAATGAAAAACTGTTTTTT.

The CDR3 sequence is CASTHDMDYGYTF. CDR3 nucleotide sequence: TGTGCCAGTACACACGACATGGACTATGGCTACACCTTC. The V call is TRBV19, the J call TRBJ1-2; unclear D gene. The V end was cut by 7 bases, the J end by 3 bases, with 12 bases between. This CDR3 spans 13 amino acids. From germline, CDR1 is LNHDA and CDR2 SQIVND (reference sequence).

The rearrangement joins TRBV4-3 to TRBJ1-6; no firm D call. V gave up 3 bases and J gave up 7 bases, with 16 bases separating them. Germline assignment: CDR1 LGHNA and CDR2 YSLEER. The CDR3 loop spans 16 amino acids. The DNA of the CDR3 is TGCGCCAGCAGCCAGGGTGGCCTTGCTGCAAATTCACCCCTCCACTTT. This sequence encodes CASSQGGLAANSPLHF.

The chain couples TRBV7-2 to TRBJ2-7; 10 bases fit TRBD1. V shed 5 bases, J shed 4 bases, and the junction held 17 bases outside the gene matches. The CDR3 is made up of 18 amino acids. CDR1 is SGHTA, CDR2 FQGNSA, per germline. The CDR3 protein is CASSPNLWGLDRGYEQYF. For the CDR3, the DNA is TGTGCCAGCAGCCCAAACTTGTGGGGGTTGGACAGGGGGTACGAGCAGTACTTC.

The chain combines TRBV27 with TRBJ2-3; D possibly corresponds to TRBD1 (8 bases). V was shortened by 4 bases and J by 7 bases, with 18 bases between the two germline ends. Looked up from germline, CDR1 is MNHEY and CDR2 is SMNVEV (reference sequence). The CDR3 length is 15 residues. In DNA form, the CDR3 reads TGTGCCAGCAGTTCGGGAGGACAGGGAACGAATACGCAGTATTTT. Protein sequence: CASSSGGQGTNTQYF.

About this clone itself: The sample carries other DNA sequences with the same CDR3. The chain joins TRBV6-5 to TRBJ1-2; D remains unclear. CDR1 and CDR2 from the germline V gene are MNHEY and SVGAGI. This CDR3 contains 13 residues. V gave up 2 bases and J gave up 4 bases, with 8 bases separating them. The CDR3 sequence: CASSYSPSYGYTF. The CDR3 nucleotides read TGTGCCAGCAGTTACAGTCCCTCCTATGGCTACACCTTC.

The chain employs TRBV5-1 and TRBJ2-3; 11 bases map to TRBD2. This CDR3 has 16 amino acids. The germline V gene has CDR1 SGHRS and CDR2 YFSETQ. The J segment lost 4 bases and the V segment lost 4 bases, leaving 8 bases of the junction unmatched. The CDR3 coding sequence is TGCGCCAGCAGCCCCGGCCATAGCGGGAGGGCAGATACGCAGTATTTT. Its protein is CASSPGHSGRADTQYF.

This chain joins TRBV7-2 and TRBJ2-7; 10 bases map to TRBD2. V gave up 2 bases and J gave up 6 bases; unmatched junction bases: 7. CDR3 length equals 15 residues. The germline V gene encodes CDR1 SGHTA and CDR2 FQGNSA. The CDR3 protein is CASSLLAGVPAEQYF. CDR3 DNA: TGTGCCAGCAGCTTACTAGCGGGGGTGCCGGCCGAGCAGTACTTC. The variable domain in full, with the rest retrieved from reference TRBV7-2 and TRBJ2-7, is GAGVSQSPSNKVTEKGKDVELRCDPISGHTALYWYRQSLGQGLEFLIYFQGNSAPDKSGLPSDRFSAERTGGSVSTLTIQRTQQEDSAVYLCASSLLAGVPAEQYFGPGTRLTVT.

In its sample, this clone was seen a few times. The rearrangement links TRBV29-1 to TRBJ1-1; D unclear. Looked up from germline, CDR1 is SQVTM and CDR2 is ANQGSEA. Trimming took off 4 bases at V and 1 base at J, with 7 bases between the two ends. The CDR3 is 12 amino acids. The CDR3 loop reads CSVGSTNTEAFF. DNA of the CDR3: TGCAGCGTTGGGAGCACGAACACTGAAGCTTTCTTT. Filled out from reference TRBV29-1 and TRBJ1-1, the complete variable domain reads SAVISQKPSRDICQRGTSLTIQCQVDSQVTMMFWYRQQPGQSLTLIATANQGSEATYESGFVIDKFPISRPNLTFSTLTVSNMSPEDSSIYLCSVGSTNTEAFFGQGTRLTVV.

The rearrangement uses TRBV19 and TRBJ2-7, with 10 bases matching TRBD2. This CDR3 is built from 14 residues. V dropped 3 bases and J dropped 3; count of bases not matched to a gene: 2. CDR1 LNHDA and CDR2 SQIVND come from the germline V gene (reference sequence). CDR3 sequence: CASSMLAGDYEQYF. In DNA form, the CDR3 reads TGTGCCAGTAGTATGCTAGCGGGGGACTACGAGCAGTACTTC.